Following are 25 T cell receptor beta chains from one sample sequenced in a study of breast tumors, draining lymph nodes, adjacent tissues (dated by TCRdb to the mid-2010s). Lymph node samples came from the axillary draining lymph nodes of breast cancer patients. Library preparation employed multiplex PCR. TCRdb records Illumina HiSeq 2000 as the sequencer. TCRdb itself trimmed the public reads at Q25 with fastp, ran MiXCR and retained productive beta chains. Each CDR3 protein gets just one entry, which takes the most common genes and DNA from the rows behind it. The sample profile shows about 200,000 distinct CDR3 sequences; roughly 31% of them were found once. Jointly, the top ten make up 4% to 4.5% of the sample. The source material was axillary lymph node tissue. The receptors here all came from a female donor with breast cancer. Some clones in this sample may be carry-over from other donors' samples.

Concerning this clonotype itself: This may come from a read error, since a much larger clone is one base off. The chain has TRBV30 and TRBJ2-1; a possible D gene is TRBD1 (5 bases). Per the germline V gene, CDR1 is GTSNPN and CDR2 is SVGIG (reference sequence). The CDR3 sequence is 15 residues long. The CDR3 spells CAWSVRWGVRHEQLF. In DNA, the CDR3 is TGTGCCTGGAGTGTACGATGGGGCGTGAGGCATGAGCAGCTCTTC.

The gene calls are TRBV13 and TRBJ1-4, with a weak D call TRBD1 (5 bases). Germline CDR1 PRHDT, CDR2 FYEKMQ (reference sequence). Deletions cut 5 bases from V and 3 bases from J, with 10 bases between. There are 14 residues in the CDR3. CDR3 sequence reads: CASSRRGANEKLFF. For the CDR3, the DNA is TGTGCCAGCAGCCGTCGGGGGGCTAATGAAAAACTGTTTTTT.

This clonotype showed up many times. The J gene is TRBJ2-7, the V gene TRBV14; D gene unclear. V was shortened by 2 bases and J by 6 bases, with 11 bases between the two germline ends. CDR1 is SGHDN, CDR2 FVKESK, per germline. This CDR3 is 13 amino acids long. The DNA of the CDR3 is TGTGCCAGCAGCCAAAGGGAATCGGGCGAGCAGTACTTC. Encoded protein: CASSQRESGEQYF.

This clonotype has a count of ten or more. The chain employs TRBV28 and TRBJ2-5, with D unclear. This CDR3 spans 13 amino acids. Per germline, CDR1 MDHEN and CDR2 SYDVKM. The V gene lost 7 bases and the J gene lost 3 bases, with 12 bases spanning the gap. CDR3 region: CASKTNDKETQYF. The DNA for the CDR3 is TGTGCCAGCAAAACTAACGATAAAGAGACCCAGTACTTC. Full variable domain (rest looked up from reference TRBV28 and TRBJ2-5): DVKVTQSSRYLVKRTGEKVFLECVQDMDHENMFWYRQDPGLGLRLIYFSYDVKMKEKGDIPEGYSVSREKKERFSLILESASTNQTSMYLCASKTNDKETQYFGPGTRLLVL.

At least ten counts were recorded for this clonotype. The chain carries TRBV19 and TRBJ2-6; D is possibly TRBD1 or TRBD2 (5 bases each). CDR3 size: 16 residues. V dropped 4 bases and J dropped 4 bases, with 14 bases sitting between them. Germline CDR1 is LNHDA and CDR2 is SQIVND (reference sequence). The CDR3 bases are TGTGCCAGTAGTACGACCGGGGCCCTGGGGGCCAACGTCCTGACTTTC. Translating it yields CASSTTGALGANVLTF.

Notes on this clonotype: In this CDR3 the conserved last residue, phenylalanine or tryptophan, is missing, so a read error is likely. V is TRBV9 and J is TRBJ2-1; D not certain. Per germline, CDR1 SGDLS and CDR2 YYNGEE. The CDR3 extends over 13 amino acids. V dropped 2 bases and J dropped 4 bases, with 7 bases sitting between them. This chain's CDR3 is CASSVELYNEQFS. Written as DNA, the CDR3 is TGTGCCAGCAGCGTCGAACTTTACAATGAGCAGTTCTCC.

This clonotype was seen a few times. A read error is possible here, since a much larger clone lies one base away. The chain combines TRBV20-1 with TRBJ2-3, with TRBD2 matching 11 bases. V was clipped by 3 bases and J by 8 bases; unmatched bases: 7. The germline V gene has CDR1 DFQATT and CDR2 SNEGSKA (reference sequence). The CDR3 sequence is 14 residues long. The CDR3 spells CSARTSGTRATQYF. CDR3 bases: TGCAGTGCTAGGACTAGCGGGACGAGAGCTACGCAGTATTTT.

The sample holds many counts of this clonotype. This chain uses TRBV20-1 with TRBJ2-7; no firm D call. This CDR3 spans 11 amino acids. CDR1 and CDR2 from the germline V gene are DFQATT and SNEGSKA (reference sequence). The V gene lost 8 bases and the J gene lost 4 bases, with 12 bases spanning the gap. The CDR3 spells CSLSGQYEQYF. DNA for the CDR3: TGCAGTTTGTCTGGGCAATACGAGCAGTACTTC.

This clonotype was seen at least ten times. The rearrangement uses TRBV30 and TRBJ1-4; the D is unclear. Looked up from germline, CDR1 is GTSNPN and CDR2 is SVGIG (reference sequence). This CDR3 is 13 amino acids long. V lost 0 bases, J lost 8 bases, and 10 bases lay in between. DNA for the CDR3: TGTGCCTGGAGTGTAGTACGTCGGGAAAAACTGTTTTTT. Protein sequence: CAWSVVRREKLFF.

This clonotype was seen a handful of times. This chain links TRBV6-5 with TRBJ1-1; 8 nucleotides match TRBD1. CDR1 is MNHEY, CDR2 SVGAGI, per germline. The CDR3 is made up of 15 amino acids. Trimming removed 4 bases from V and 3 bases from J; junction bases left unmatched: 7. The CDR3 coding sequence is TGTGCCAGCAGTTCCGAGACAGGGGCCTACACTGAAGCTTTCTTT. This codes for CASSSETGAYTEAFF.

Notes on this clonotype: This could be a read error, since a much larger clone is one nucleotide away. The rearrangement uses TRBV6-6 and TRBJ2-5; D tentatively reads TRBD1 or TRBD2 (5 bases each). The CDR3 is made up of 12 amino acids. Trimming took 7 bases from V and 4 from J, leaving 10 bases between them. Per the germline V gene, CDR1 is MNHNY and CDR2 is SVGAGI (reference sequence). The CDR3 is CASNGTGETQYF. The CDR3 DNA is TGTGCCAGCAATGGGACCGGAGAGACCCAGTACTTC.

The table lists this clonotype with many counts. This sequence joins TRBV9 and TRBJ2-3; 10 nucleotides match TRBD2. V gave up 0 bases and J gave up 1 base; unmatched junction bases: 2. CDR1 and CDR2 from the germline V gene are SGDLS and YYNGEE. This CDR3 has 16 amino acids. The CDR3 DNA is TGTGCCAGCAGCGTAGGAGGGACTAGCGGCACAGATACGCAGTATTTT. Translating gives CASSVGGTSGTDTQYF.

The sample holds many counts of this clonotype. The V and J genes are TRBV5-6 and TRBJ2-6, with 7 bases fitting TRBD1. With V trimmed by 4 bases and J by 11 bases, 6 bases remained unmatched. Per germline, CDR1 SGHDT and CDR2 YYEEEE. The CDR3 consists of 13 residues. The CDR3 region is CASSHGTADVLTF. The CDR3 DNA sequence: TGTGCCAGCAGCCATGGGACAGCGGACGTCCTGACTTTC.

The sample holds many counts of this clonotype. The gene calls are TRBV12-3 or TRBV12-4 and TRBJ2-2, with 8 positions matching TRBD1. V gave up 6 bases and J gave up 6 bases; unmatched junction bases: 9. The CDR3 is 15 amino acids. The CDR3 sequence is CASRSRDRFAGELFF. The CDR3 region has the DNA TGTGCCAGCAGATCCCGGGACAGGTTCGCCGGGGAGCTGTTTTTT.

This clonotype showed up many times. The chain couples TRBV30 to TRBJ2-1; a weak D match, TRBD2 (6 bases). This CDR3 is 15 amino acids long. V gave up 3 bases and J gave up 1 base, with 13 bases separating them. Germline CDR1 reads GTSNPN; CDR2 reads SVGIG (reference sequence). The CDR3: CAWRTIAESYNEQFF. CDR3 nucleotides: TGTGCCTGGAGGACAATAGCGGAATCCTACAATGAGCAGTTCTTC.

Many counts were recorded for this clonotype. The CDR3: CASTLVPNHEQYF. CDR3 in DNA: TGTGCCAGCACCCTCGTCCCCAATCACGAGCAGTACTTC. The chain links TRBV28 to TRBJ2-7; D is unclear. The CDR3 consists of 13 residues. Trimming shortened V by 7 bases and J by 5 bases, and 15 bases separated the two germline ends. Germline CDR1 reads MDHEN; CDR2 reads SYDVKM.

A note on this clonotype: This is likely a read error, given that the CDR3 carries no conserved phenylalanine or tryptophan at its end. The chain links TRBV2 to TRBJ2-1, with TRBD1 matching over 8 bases. The germline gives CDR1 SNHLY, CDR2 FYNNEI. J lost 7 bases, V lost 10 bases, and 18 bases had no gene match. The CDR3 consists of 16 residues. CDR3 region: CATSRGRRTGQNEQFL. The CDR3 DNA follows: TGTGCCACCAGCAGGGGGCGACGGACAGGGCAAAATGAGCAGTTCTTA.

This clonotype occurred a few times. This may come from a read error, since a much larger clone is one base off. This chain links TRBV7-2 with TRBJ2-3; no clear D gene. The germline CDR1 and CDR2 sequences are SGHTA and FQGNSA. This CDR3 spans 15 amino acids. The CDR3: CASSPIGSSTDTRYF. In nucleotides, the CDR3 is TGTGCCAGCAGCCCTATCGGCAGTAGCACAGATACGCGGTATTTT.

This clonotype was seen at least ten times. The gene calls are TRBV3-1 and TRBJ1-6; D is ambiguous. Trimming pared 4 bases from V and 4 bases from J, leaving 11 bases between. The CDR3 contains 15 residues. Germline V gene sequence: CDR1 LGHDT, CDR2 YNNKEL (reference sequence). The CDR3 loop reads CASSPSRNYNSPLHF. The DNA of the CDR3 is TGTGCCAGCAGCCCTTCAAGGAATTATAATTCACCCCTCCACTTT.

For this clonotype: A much larger clone differs from this one at a single base, so this may be a read error. The V call is TRBV20-1, the J call TRBJ2-1, with a tentative D call TRBD1 (6 bases). CDR3 length equals 14 residues. Germline CDR1 is DFQATT and CDR2 is SNEGSKA (reference sequence). The CDR3 DNA follows: TGCAGTGCCACGGACAGCCTCTCCTACACTGAGCAGTTCTTC. It encodes CSATDSLSYTEQFF.

This clonotype was detected many times. The chain links TRBV4-1 to TRBJ2-3; 10 bases are shared with TRBD1. Losses at the gene ends were 3 bases for V and 5 bases for J; bases not matched to a gene: 11. The CDR3 extends over 17 amino acids. CDR1 and CDR2 from the germline V gene are MGHRA and YSYEKL. CDR3 residues: CASSHGSGTGVRDTQYF. The CDR3 DNA follows: TGCGCCAGCAGCCATGGATCCGGGACAGGGGTTCGAGATACGCAGTATTTT.

The chain links TRBV7-6 to TRBJ2-3, with D unresolved. Germline assignment: CDR1 SGHVS and CDR2 FNYEAQ. The CDR3 runs to 13 residues. Trimming took 1 base from V and 8 from J, leaving 10 bases between them. The CDR3 DNA reads as TGTGCCAGCAGCTTAGGGCGCGACGGTACGCAGTATTTT. Translated, it gives CASSLGRDGTQYF. Looking up the rest from reference TRBV7-6 and TRBJ2-3 gives the full variable domain: GAGVSQSPRYKVTKRGQDVALRCDPISGHVSLYWYRQALGQGPEFLTYFNYEAQQDKSGLPNDRFSAERPEGSISTLTIQRTEQRDSAMYRCASSLGRDGTQYFGPGTRLTVL.

At least ten counts were recorded for this clonotype. The chain combines TRBV19 with TRBJ2-3; D is undetermined. The CDR3 sequence is 13 residues long. Trimming removed 4 bases from V and 3 bases from J, with 8 bases in between. Germline CDR1 and CDR2: LNHDA and SQIVND (reference sequence). CDR3 sequence: CASSNRRTDTQYF. In DNA, the CDR3 is TGTGCCAGTAGTAATCGACGGACAGATACGCAGTATTTT.

The rearrangement links TRBV7-3 to TRBJ1-5; tentatively, D is TRBD1 (5 bases). The germline CDR1 and CDR2 sequences are SGHTA and FQGTGA. V lost 5 bases, J lost 7 bases, and 18 bases lay in between. The CDR3 has 15 residues. The CDR3 DNA reads as TGTGCCAGCAGCCGGGGACCGCATTCTCGGCAGCCCCAGCATTTT. Its translation is CASSRGPHSRQPQHF. The full variable domain, with the rest looked up from reference TRBV7-3 and TRBJ1-5, is GAGVSQTPSNKVTEKGKYVELRCDPISGHTALYWYRQSLGQGPEFLIYFQGTGAADDSGLPNDRFFAVRPEGSVSTLKIQRTERGDSAVYLCASSRGPHSRQPQHFGDGTRLSIL.

The chain recombines TRBV28 with TRBJ2-3, with TRBD2 matching over 11 bases. CDR1 and CDR2 from the germline V gene are MDHEN and SYDVKM. Trimming took 8 bases from V and 5 from J; bases not matched to a gene: 12. The CDR3 spans 16 residues. The CDR3 sequence: CASPNPLAGGRDTQYF. CDR3 in DNA: TGTGCCAGCCCTAACCCCCTAGCGGGAGGCAGAGATACGCAGTATTTT.